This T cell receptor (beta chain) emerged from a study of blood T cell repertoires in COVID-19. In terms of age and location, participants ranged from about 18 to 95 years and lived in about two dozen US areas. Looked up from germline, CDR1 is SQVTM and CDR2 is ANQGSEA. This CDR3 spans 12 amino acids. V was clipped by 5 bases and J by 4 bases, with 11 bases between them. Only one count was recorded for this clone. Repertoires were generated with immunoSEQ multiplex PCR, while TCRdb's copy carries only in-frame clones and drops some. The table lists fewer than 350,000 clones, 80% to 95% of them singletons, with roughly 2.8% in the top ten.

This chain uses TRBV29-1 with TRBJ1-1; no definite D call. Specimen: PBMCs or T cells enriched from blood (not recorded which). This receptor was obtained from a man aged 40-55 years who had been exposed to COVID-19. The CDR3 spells CSVLRHGTEAFF. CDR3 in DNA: TGCAGCGTTCTAAGACACGGCACTGAAGCTTTCTTT.